Described below is a single T cell receptor beta chain sequence and its context. The antigen it recognizes is unknown. Base qualities are not provided; no much larger clone lies one nucleotide away. This specimen belongs to a study of T cells after yellow fever vaccination (dated by TCRdb to between 2018 and 2020). About the investigation overall: Libraries from fractions with low cell numbers were prepared with the SMART-Seq v4 Ultra Low Input RNA kit. To follow T-cell clones before and after primary and booster YFV17D yellow fever vaccination, bulk TCR alpha and beta repertoires were sequenced over time. Two healthy male donors, one aged 18 to 30 and one aged 30 to 40 years, made up the cohort. Bulk PBMC replicates and cell subsets were isolated from blood drawn at multiple timepoints before and after both primary and secondary immunization. Broad study findings and their caveats: The secondary T-cell response was weaker than the primary response but faster, peaking on day 5 instead of day 15. After the booster, most of the clones that had expanded following primary vaccination were detected again (96% of CD4 and around 87% of CD8), which suggests that memory was broadly maintained. The study included only two donors, which limits how far the findings can be generalized. Computational filtering was needed because FACS-sorted repertoires could contain abundant contaminating clonotypes from the bulk population. A small share of clonotypes was detected in both CD4 and CD8 compartments, with the overlap likely arising from convergent recombination.

TCR cDNA was made using 5'RACE template switching, a step that added a universal primer site and unique molecular identifiers. Priming for cDNA synthesis came from both the TCR alpha and TCR beta constant segments. Libraries were amplified in two PCR steps, with sample barcodes and sequencing adapters added in the second step. Libraries were sequenced on Illumina HiSeq 2500 (2x100 bp) or NovaSeq (2x150 bp). In the authors' own workflow: MIGEC was used to demultiplex reads and collapse the reads into UMI consensus sequences, and MiXCR was used for V(D)J alignment. Vaccine-responding clonotypes were identified with edgeR using replicate PBMC samples, with FDR below 0.01 and a log2 fold change above 5 up to day 15 being required. Bulk clonotypes were assigned CD4 or CD8 identity according to which sequenced CD4 or CD8 repertoire held them at higher abundance. The public reads were reprocessed in TCRdb via fastp at Q25 and MiXCR, keeping in-frame beta chains. Rows matching on CDR3 protein sequence are summarized as one entry with the most common DNA and genes. The V and J calls, along with clone size, are taken from TCRdb and not from the paper's own processing. The sample contains roughly 340,000 distinct CDR3 sequences, over 8% of them found a single time. More than 15% of the sample lies in the top ten.

The CDR3, from cysteine to phenylalanine, totals 16 residues. Of the read, only the CDR3 DNA is kept; its 48 bases are in frame from base 1. The germline ends are 17 bases apart after V is trimmed by 2 bases and J by 3 bases. The sample's treatment or condition label is to be understood as: live attenuated yellow fever vaccine strain. At each blood-draw timepoint, two biological replicates of bulk PBMCs were collected. A standard Ficoll-Paque protocol was used to isolate PBMCs from peripheral blood. TriZol was used to extract RNA from bulk PBMCs, CD4 and CD8 fractions, and dextramer-positive and dextramer-negative fractions.

This sequence was found in a man younger than 35 who received the YFV17D yellow fever vaccine. Sequencing was performed on PBMCs, taken on the day of the first yellow fever vaccination. The rearrangement joined TRBV12-3 or TRBV12-4 to TRBJ2-7; TRBD2 could be the D gene, as 6 bases match. The nucleotide sequence reads TGTGCCAGCAGTTTAATGCGCCTCGAGGGACTCTACGAGCAGTACTTC. Translation gives CASSLMRLEGLYEQYF.